The clone carrying this T cell receptor (beta chain) was detected only a few times. The antigen remains undetermined. Trimming cost V 4 bases and J 2 bases; bases outside gene matches: 6. This CDR3 contains 15 residues. The germline gives CDR1 SGHRS, CDR2 YFSETQ. The sample is drawn from a study of Tregs in tolerant kidney transplant recipients. Produced via immunoSEQ multiplex PCR; TCRdb's table is partial and in-frame only. The sample contains 240,000 or so clones, about 80% of which appear only once. CD4+CD25+CD127- Tregs, CD4+CD25- non-Tregs, CD4 and CD8 cells were sorted. Regarding the study as a whole: Tregs expanded with activated donor B cells seemed most donor-specific. This study did not directly address biological reproducibility.

Sequenced: CD4+ T cells from blood. This chain joins TRBV5-1 and TRBJ2-3; TRBD2 matches 8 bases. This receptor was identified in a human donor in good health. CDR3 nucleotides: TGCGCCAGCAGCAGCAGCGGGAGTGCCACAGATACGCAGTATTTT. This translates into CASSSSGSATDTQYF.